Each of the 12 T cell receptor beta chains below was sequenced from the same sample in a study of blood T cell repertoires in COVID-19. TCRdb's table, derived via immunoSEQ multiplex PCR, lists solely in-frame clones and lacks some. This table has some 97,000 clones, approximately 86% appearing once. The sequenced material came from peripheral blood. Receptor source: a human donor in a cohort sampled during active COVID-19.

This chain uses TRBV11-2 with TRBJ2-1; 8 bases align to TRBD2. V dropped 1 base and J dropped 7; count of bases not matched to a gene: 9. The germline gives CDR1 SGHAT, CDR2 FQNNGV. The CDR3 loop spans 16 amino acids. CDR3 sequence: CASSLVGTRALNEQFF. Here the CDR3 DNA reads TGTGCCAGCAGCTTAGTGGGGACTAGGGCGTTAAATGAGCAGTTCTTC. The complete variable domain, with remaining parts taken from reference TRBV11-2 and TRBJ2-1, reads EAGVAQSPRYKIIEKRQSVAFWCNPISGHATLYWYQQILGQGPKLLIQFQNNGVVDDSQLPKDRFSAERLKGVDSTLKIQPAKLEDSAVYLCASSLVGTRALNEQFFGPGTRLTVL.

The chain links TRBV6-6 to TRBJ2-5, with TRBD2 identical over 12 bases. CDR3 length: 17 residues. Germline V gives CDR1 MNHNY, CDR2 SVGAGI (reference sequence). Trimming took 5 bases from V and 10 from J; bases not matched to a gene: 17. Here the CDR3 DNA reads TGTGCCAGCAGTCGGCTGCGGACTAGCGGGACTCCAGATGACCAGTACTTC. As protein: CASSRLRTSGTPDDQYF.

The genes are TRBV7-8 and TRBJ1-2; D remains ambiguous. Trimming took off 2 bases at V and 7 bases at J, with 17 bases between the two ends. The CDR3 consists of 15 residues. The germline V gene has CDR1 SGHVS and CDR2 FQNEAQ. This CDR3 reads CASSLLGPTTRGYTF. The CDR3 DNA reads TGTGCCAGCAGCTTACTTGGGCCAACGACCCGTGGCTACACCTTC.

The CDR3 spells CASRQGYTGELFF. The DNA for the CDR3 is TGTGCCAGCAGACAGGGATACACCGGGGAGCTGTTTTTT. The gene calls are TRBV5-6 and TRBJ2-2; TRBD1 might be the D (6 bases). Trimming stripped 5 bases from V and 3 bases from J, with 8 bases between. Germline-derived CDR1 and CDR2 are SGHDT and YYEEEE. The CDR3 loop spans 13 amino acids.

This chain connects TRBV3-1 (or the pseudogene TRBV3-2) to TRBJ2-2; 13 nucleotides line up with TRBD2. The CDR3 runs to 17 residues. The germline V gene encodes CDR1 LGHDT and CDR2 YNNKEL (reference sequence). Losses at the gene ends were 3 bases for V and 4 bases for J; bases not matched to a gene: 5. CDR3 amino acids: CASSHGGLAGRTGELFF. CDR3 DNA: TGTGCCAGCAGCCACGGGGGACTAGCGGGGCGCACCGGGGAGCTGTTTTTT.

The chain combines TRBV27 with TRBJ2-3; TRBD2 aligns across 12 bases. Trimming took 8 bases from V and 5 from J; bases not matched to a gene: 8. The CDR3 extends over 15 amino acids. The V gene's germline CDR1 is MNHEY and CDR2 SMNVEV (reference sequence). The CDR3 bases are TGTGCCAGCCGGACTAGCGGGGCAGGGAGAGATACGCAGTATTTT. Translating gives CASRTSGAGRDTQYF.

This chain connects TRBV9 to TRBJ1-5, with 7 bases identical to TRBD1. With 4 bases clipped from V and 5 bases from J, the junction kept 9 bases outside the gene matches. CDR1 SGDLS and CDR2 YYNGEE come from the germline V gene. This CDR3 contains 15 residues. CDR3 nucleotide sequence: TGTGCCAGCAGCAAAAGTGGGACAGACTATCAGCCCCAGCATTTT. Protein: CASSKSGTDYQPQHF.

This CDR3 is CASSSGQGAVTYEQYF. The CDR3 region has the DNA TGTGCCAGCAGCTCGGGACAGGGGGCGGTTACCTACGAGCAGTACTTC. The chain links TRBV9 to TRBJ2-7; 12 bases are shared with TRBD1. The germline V gene encodes CDR1 SGDLS and CDR2 YYNGEE. J gave up 2 bases and V 4 bases, and 7 bases lay outside the gene matches. This CDR3 spans 16 amino acids.

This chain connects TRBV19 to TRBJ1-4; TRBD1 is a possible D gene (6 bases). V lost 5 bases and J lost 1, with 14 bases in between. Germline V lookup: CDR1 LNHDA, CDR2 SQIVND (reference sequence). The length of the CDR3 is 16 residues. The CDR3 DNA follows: TGTGCCAGTAGTGACCCGAGGGGGGGAACTAATGAAAAACTGTTTTTT. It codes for CASSDPRGGTNEKLFF.

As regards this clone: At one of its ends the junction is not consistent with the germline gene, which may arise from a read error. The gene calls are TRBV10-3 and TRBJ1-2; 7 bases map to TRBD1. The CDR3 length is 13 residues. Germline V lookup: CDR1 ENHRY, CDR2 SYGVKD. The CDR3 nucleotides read TGTGCCATCACTGAGACAGGGAGCTATGGCTACACCTTC. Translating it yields CAITETGSYGYTF.

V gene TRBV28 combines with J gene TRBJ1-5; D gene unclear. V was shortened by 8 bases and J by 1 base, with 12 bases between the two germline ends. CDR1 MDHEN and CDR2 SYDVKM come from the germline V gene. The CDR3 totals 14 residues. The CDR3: CASAGPVSNQPQHF. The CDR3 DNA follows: TGTGCCAGCGCGGGCCCTGTGAGCAATCAGCCCCAGCATTTT.

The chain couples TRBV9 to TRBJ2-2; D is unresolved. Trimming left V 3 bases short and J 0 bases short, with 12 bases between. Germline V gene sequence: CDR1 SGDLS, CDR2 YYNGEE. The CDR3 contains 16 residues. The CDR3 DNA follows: TGTGCCAGCAGCGGGTGGAGACTGGCGAACACCGGGGAGCTGTTTTTT. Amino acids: CASSGWRLANTGELFF.